A selection of T cell receptor beta chains follows, all from one sample in a study of T cell responses to AZD1222 COVID-19 vaccine. Generated by immunoSEQ multiplex PCR, the TCRdb table keeps only in-frame clones and is missing some. The table lists roughly 190,000 clones, approximately 93% of them singletons. The sample in question was peripheral blood, obtained 28 days after the second AZD1222 dose. The receptor set was obtained from an adult who received the AZD1222 COVID-19 vaccine. The CDR3 runs from the conserved cysteine through the conserved F or W. Each record gives: V gene, D gene, J gene, clone size, CDR3 DNA, CDR3 protein. D genes are given only for firm matches. Some rows mark clone size as missing; the rest say once, few, many or name a class of expanded clone.

v_gene: TRBV27; d_gene: -; j_gene: TRBJ1-5; abundance: -; CDR3nt: TGTGCCAGCAAGTCGGGGCTTAGCAATCAGCCCCAGCATTTT; CDR3aa: CASKSGLSNQPQHF
v_gene: TRBV19; d_gene: -; j_gene: TRBJ2-2; abundance: -; CDR3nt: TGTGCCAGTAGTATAGAGCAGGGTAGGACCGGGGAGCTGTTTTTT; CDR3aa: CASSIEQGRTGELFF
v_gene: TRBV5-8; d_gene: -; j_gene: TRBJ2-2; abundance: -; CDR3nt: TGTGCCAGCAGTCGCCTTGCGGGGGCAGAGAGCACCGGGGAGCTGTTTTTT; CDR3aa: CASSRLAGAESTGELFF
v_gene: TRBV19; d_gene: TRBD2; j_gene: TRBJ2-7; abundance: -; CDR3nt: TGTGCCAGTAGCCTGAGAAGGGTGGGACTAGACAACGAAGGCTACGAGCAGTACTTC; CDR3aa: CASSLRRVGLDNEGYEQYF
v_gene: TRBV24-1; d_gene: TRBD1; j_gene: TRBJ1-5; abundance: -; CDR3nt: TGTGCCACCAGTGCCCGTGACAGGGGCGGCAATCAGCCCCAGCATTTT; CDR3aa: CATSARDRGGNQPQHF
v_gene: TRBV7-2; d_gene: -; j_gene: TRBJ1-3; abundance: -; CDR3nt: TGTGCCAGCAGCTTAGAGGGGGGACTCAACTCTGGAAACACCATATATTTT; CDR3aa: CASSLEGGLNSGNTIYF
v_gene: TRBV3-1/TRBV3-2; d_gene: -; j_gene: TRBJ1-1; abundance: -; CDR3nt: TGTGCCAGCAGCCAAAGTCAGGGCAGTGTACAGGATGCTTTCTTT; CDR3aa: CASSQSQGSVQDAFF
v_gene: TRBV7-3; d_gene: -; j_gene: TRBJ2-3; abundance: once; CDR3nt: TGTGCCAGCAGCTTAGCACGGGGGGCCACAGATACGCAGTATTTT; CDR3aa: CASSLARGATDTQYF
v_gene: TRBV4-1; d_gene: -; j_gene: TRBJ1-1; abundance: -; CDR3nt: TGCGCCAGCAGCCAAGGGCTTGGGGTCGGAGCTTTCTTT; CDR3aa: CASSQGLGVGAFF
v_gene: TRBV6-6; d_gene: TRBD2; j_gene: TRBJ2-1; abundance: -; CDR3nt: TGTGCCAGCAGTCCCGGGACTAGCGGGAGTCGAACTCCCCACTCGAGGGAGCAGTTCTTC; CDR3aa: CASSPGTSGSRTPHSREQFF
v_gene: TRBV7-2; d_gene: -; j_gene: TRBJ2-7; abundance: -; CDR3nt: TGTGCCTGCAAGCCCGGGGACTCCTACGAGCAGTACTTC; CDR3aa: CACKPGDSYEQYF
v_gene: TRBV4-1; d_gene: TRBD2; j_gene: TRBJ2-2; abundance: -; CDR3nt: TGCGCCAGCAGCCAAACAGTAGCGGGAGGTGCTTTGGGGGAGCTGTTTTTT; CDR3aa: CASSQTVAGGALGELFF
v_gene: TRBV7-2; d_gene: -; j_gene: TRBJ1-2; abundance: -; CDR3nt: TGTGCCAGCAGCTTAGCCTCGGGGGGGAACTATGGCTACACCTTC; CDR3aa: CASSLASGGNYGYTF
v_gene: TRBV11-3; d_gene: -; j_gene: TRBJ1-1; abundance: -; CDR3nt: TGTGCCAGCAGCTTAATTTCCAGGAGAGGAACTGAAGCTTTCTTT; CDR3aa: CASSLISRRGTEAFF
v_gene: TRBV30; d_gene: -; j_gene: TRBJ1-2; abundance: -; CDR3nt: TGTGCCTGGAGTCCCGGGACAAGCTATGGCTACACCTTC; CDR3aa: CAWSPGTSYGYTF
v_gene: TRBV28; d_gene: TRBD2; j_gene: TRBJ2-3; abundance: -; CDR3nt: TGTGCCAGCAGTTTAGTTCCGGGACTAGCGGGAGGAACGGATACGCAGTATTTT; CDR3aa: CASSLVPGLAGGTDTQYF
v_gene: TRBV28; d_gene: TRBD1; j_gene: TRBJ1-1; abundance: -; CDR3nt: TGTGCCAGCAGTCCCCCCGGACAGGGGAGGAACACTGAAGCTTTCTTT; CDR3aa: CASSPPGQGRNTEAFF
v_gene: TRBV10-3; d_gene: -; j_gene: TRBJ2-5; abundance: -; CDR3nt: TGTGCCATCAGTCGGAATCAAAAAGAGACCCAGTACTTC; CDR3aa: CAISRNQKETQYF
v_gene: TRBV6-5; d_gene: -; j_gene: TRBJ1-3; abundance: -; CDR3nt: TGTGCCAGCAGGAGGGACCTCTCTGGAAACACCATATATTTT; CDR3aa: CASRRDLSGNTIYF
v_gene: TRBV5-6; d_gene: TRBD2; j_gene: TRBJ2-7; abundance: -; CDR3nt: TGTGCCAGCAGCTCGGGGGGAGTCAGCTCCTACGAGCAGTACTTC; CDR3aa: CASSSGGVSSYEQYF
v_gene: TRBV27; d_gene: TRBD1; j_gene: TRBJ2-7; abundance: -; CDR3nt: TGTGCCAGCAGTCCCGGGACAGGGTACTACGAGCAGTACTTC; CDR3aa: CASSPGTGYYEQYF
v_gene: TRBV7-7; d_gene: TRBD2; j_gene: TRBJ2-2; abundance: once; CDR3nt: TGTGCTAGCAGCTTAGCAATCCCTAGCGGGAACTCCGGGGAGCTGTTTTTT; CDR3aa: CASSLAIPSGNSGELFF
v_gene: TRBV3-1/TRBV3-2; d_gene: -; j_gene: TRBJ2-3; abundance: once; CDR3nt: TGTGCCAGCAGCCCGCTTTGGAGTAGCCCTAGCACAGATACGCAGTATTTT; CDR3aa: CASSPLWSSPSTDTQYF
v_gene: TRBV6-5; d_gene: TRBD2; j_gene: TRBJ2-3; abundance: -; CDR3nt: TGTGCCAGCAGCCTAAGCGGGAGTGCGGCAGATACGCAGTATTTT; CDR3aa: CASSLSGSAADTQYF
v_gene: TRBV21-1; d_gene: -; j_gene: TRBJ2-1; abundance: -; CDR3nt: TGTGCCAGCTACACGATTGACCAACACTACAATGAGCAGTTCTTC; CDR3aa: CASYTIDQHYNEQFF
v_gene: TRBV10-1; d_gene: -; j_gene: TRBJ2-3; abundance: -; CDR3nt: TGCGCCAGCAGTGAGGGGCGATACACAGATACGCAGTATTTT; CDR3aa: CASSEGRYTDTQYF
v_gene: TRBV11-2; d_gene: -; j_gene: TRBJ2-5; abundance: -; CDR3nt: TGTGCCAGCAGCTTAGATTTCGACCAAGAGACCCAGTACTTC; CDR3aa: CASSLDFDQETQYF
v_gene: TRBV14; d_gene: -; j_gene: TRBJ2-1; abundance: once; CDR3nt: TGTGCCAGCAGCCGGGTTGCCGGGCCGAATGAGCAGTTCTTC; CDR3aa: CASSRVAGPNEQFF
v_gene: TRBV30; d_gene: -; j_gene: TRBJ2-7; abundance: -; CDR3nt: TGTGCCTGGAGTGTTTTAGGGGTTAAGGAGAACGAGCAGTACTTC; CDR3aa: CAWSVLGVKENEQYF
v_gene: TRBV25-1; d_gene: -; j_gene: TRBJ1-1; abundance: -; CDR3nt: TGTGCCAGCAGTGAAAGGGCCCCGGACACTGAAGCTTTCTTT; CDR3aa: CASSERAPDTEAFF
v_gene: TRBV24-1; d_gene: -; j_gene: TRBJ1-6; abundance: -; CDR3nt: TGTGCCACCGGGTCGAGGGGAACGGGCAATTCACCCCTCCACTTT; CDR3aa: CATGSRGTGNSPLHF